This entry is about one T cell receptor (beta chain). Its target is unknown. Relative to the germline gene, one junction end is altered; a read error may explain this. The germline V gene has CDR1 SQVTM and CDR2 ANQGSEA. The CDR3 contains 13 residues. Between roughly 20 and 32 mg of unsorted bulk tissue served as the source from which RNA and DNA were co-extracted. Researchers took samples from five separate regions of each tumor. A constant-region primer served to make TCR beta cDNA from roughly 500 ng total RNA. TCR beta libraries came from three nested multiplex PCR rounds using slightly modified ARM-PCR. In the first two PCR rounds, TRBV1-TRBV30 forward primers were paired with a C-beta reverse primer, and each round lasted about 9 cycles. MiXCR, run by TCRdb on the multiplex PCR reads, gives a single entry per CDR3 protein. This sample yields roughly 100,000 distinct CDR3 sequences, of which roughly 80% are seen a single time; under 25% belongs to the top ten.

These data originate in a study of tumor-infiltrating lymphocytes in primary liver carcinoma. The wider study: Samples returned roughly 3.65 to 8 million productive TCRbeta reads, a yield that was similar across tissue types.

Findings and limits, study-wide: Tumor specimens were characterized by a significantly higher top-250-clone fraction than blood (p = 0.039).

The origin of this receptor is a man aged 40-49 years with primary liver carcinoma and hepatitis B virus infection. The specimen was liver tumor tissue from sampling region 3. As to subset: tumor region T3, left-lateral pole. This chain links TRBV29-1 with TRBJ2-2, with D possibly being TRBD2 (6 bases). The CDR3 protein is CSVLREDIGEPFF. CDR3 DNA: TGCAGCGTTCTCAGGGAGGACATCGGGGAGCCGTTTTTT.